The entry below describes one TCR beta chain. Its specific antigen is unknown. Base qualities are missing; no much larger clone stands one base away. This entry comes from a study of Ad26.COV2.S vaccination and SARS-CoV-2 variants (TCRdb year 2021). Describing the broader study: The specificity and breadth of SARS-CoV-2-reactive T cell receptors after Ad26.COV2.S vaccination were assessed by TCRbeta repertoire sequencing. A total of around 32 samples were included in the TCR-sequenced set, comprising around 20 Ad26.COV2.S vaccine recipients, 5 placebo recipients and 8 SARS-CoV-2 convalescent individuals.

The immunoSEQ Assay was the method used to sequence TCRbeta CDR3 regions. After extraction, genomic DNA underwent amplification by bias-controlled multiplex PCR, followed by high-throughput sequencing. The source study handled its data this way. Collapsing and filtering of sequences were performed to quantify the absolute abundance of each unique TCRbeta CDR3 region. T cell fraction was estimated by normalization of TCRbeta template counts to usable DNA, with usable DNA being measured through amplification of reference genes present in all nucleated cells. Repertoire TCRs were annotated as SARS-CoV-2-specific when V gene, CDR3 amino acid sequence and J gene were exactly matched to a known reactive TCR set. The reference SARS-CoV-2 TCR set was derived from MIRA and filtered for enrichment in COVID-19-positive ImmuneCODE repertoires, a step that removed public or cross-reactive TCRs. Drawing on the MIRA antigens, annotated TCRs were analysed further at the level of specific ORF or position within ORF. Depth was the summed frequency of annotated unique rearrangements, while breadth was defined as annotated unique rearrangements over total unique productive rearrangements. Two-sided Wilcoxon rank-sum tests were applied when comparing TCR breadth between groups. TCRdb took over this immuneACCESS table, retaining in-frame rearrangements with V and J assigned. Such tables are incomplete; in checked studies, under half of the missing clones stem from an unresolved V gene, and the remainder is unexplained. V, J and clone size reflect that table, while D and trimming were determined from the DNA. Within this sample are more than 120,000 clones, with 80% to 90% of them counted one time only. The ten largest clones represent 5% of the sample.

The time point label on this specimen signifies: individuals recovered from natural SARS-CoV-2 infection. V is cut by 7 bases and J by 0 bases, and the space between the germline ends is 16 bases. From its cysteine to its phenylalanine, the CDR3 spans 16 amino acids. The read is trimmed to its CDR3 DNA, 48 bases read in frame from base 1. Taken from the germline V gene (reference sequence), the CDR1 and CDR2 loops are LNHDA and SQIVND. Overall results and qualifications from the work: Substantial breadth of spike-specific CD8+ and CD4+ T cell responses was reported after vaccination. According to the authors, total T cell responses may have been underestimated by the TCR breadth and depth analyses. Non-spike TCR breadth was comparable between vaccine and placebo recipients, consistent with the vaccine containing only spike. Compared with placebo recipients, Ad26.COV2.S recipients showed higher spike-specific TCR breadth (P = 0.0014).

The sequences come from peripheral blood, collected after recovery from COVID-19. The V gene is TRBV19 and the J gene is TRBJ1-5, with TRBD1 as a weak D call on 6 bases. This receptor was taken from a human donor who had recovered from COVID-19. The bases read TGTGCCAGTACCGGCAGGGGCCTTTATAGCAATCAGCCCCAGCATTTT. The encoded protein is CASTGRGLYSNQPQHF.